This record concerns one T cell receptor (beta chain) sequence. Antigen specificity is unknown. This sample was included in a study of OX40 agonist ivuxolimab in advanced cancers. Study background: Two cutaneous melanoma patients and one hepatocellular carcinoma patient, three in all, had partial responses. Broader study findings: Blood T cells, both CD4+ and CD8+, expanded clonally by week 6 at 0.1 to 3.0 mg/kg.

The CDR3 has 18 residues. Trimming left V 3 bases short and J 0 bases short, with 18 bases between. Germline V gene sequence: CDR1 LNHDA, CDR2 SQIVND (reference sequence). TCRdb keeps only in-frame clones here, not all; method: immunoSEQ multiplex PCR. The table records about 100,000 clones, around 87% of them present only once. This TCR derives from an adult with an advanced solid tumor such as melanoma, head and neck, liver or kidney cancer. The V call is TRBV19, the J call TRBJ1-5, with a tentative D call TRBD1 (5 bases). The material was CD4+ or CD8+ T cells sorted from blood, obtained in a trial of the OX40 agonist ivuxolimab. The CDR3 bases are TGTGCCAGTAGTATTGGCTGGGACCGCGACTATAGCAATCAGCCCCAGCATTTT. Translated: CASSIGWDRDYSNQPQHF.